The sequence of this TCR beta chain was determined in a study of cytotoxic CD8 clonotypes in ibrutinib-treated CLL. On the study more broadly: Responses: some 25 partial, 2 complete; after median about 70 months, roughly 15 stayed remitted, around twelve progressed. Each sample contained, on average, almost 260,000 productive templates and some 90,000 productive rearrangements. General study points: Relative to age-matched healthy donors, clonality at baseline was higher, and it tracked circulating CD8+ T-cell counts.

This clone was detected a few times. The antigen is unknown. PBMCs that had been cryopreserved were the source of 2 to 2.5 micrograms of genomic DNA for TCR beta libraries. The assay was immunoSEQ multiplex PCR, and TCRdb's table has in-frame clones only and misses some. The data show 130,000 to 150,000 clones, 79% seen once. The sample was PBMCs, taken after 12 months of ibrutinib treatment. The source of this sequence is a human donor with chronic lymphocytic leukemia.

CDR3 protein: CASSEMDDQPQHF. The CDR3, as DNA: TGTGCCAGCAGTGAAATGGACGACCAGCCCCAGCATTTT. This chain uses TRBV6-1 with TRBJ1-5; D is unclear. Germline-derived CDR1 and CDR2 are MNHNS and SASEGT. CDR3 length equals 13 residues. V gave up 2 bases and J gave up 7 bases, with 9 bases separating them.